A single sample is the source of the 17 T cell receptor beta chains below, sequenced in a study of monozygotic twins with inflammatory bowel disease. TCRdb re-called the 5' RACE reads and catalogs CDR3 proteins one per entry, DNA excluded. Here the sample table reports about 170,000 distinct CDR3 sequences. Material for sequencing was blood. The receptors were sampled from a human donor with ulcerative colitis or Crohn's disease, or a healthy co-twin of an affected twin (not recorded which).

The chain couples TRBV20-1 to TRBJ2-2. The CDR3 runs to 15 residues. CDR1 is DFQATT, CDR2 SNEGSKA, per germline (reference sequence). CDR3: CSARDWRANTGELFF.

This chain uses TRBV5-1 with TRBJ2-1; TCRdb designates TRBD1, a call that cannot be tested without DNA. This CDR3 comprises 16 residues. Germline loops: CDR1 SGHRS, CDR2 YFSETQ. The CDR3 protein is CASSNMDRGAYNEQFF.

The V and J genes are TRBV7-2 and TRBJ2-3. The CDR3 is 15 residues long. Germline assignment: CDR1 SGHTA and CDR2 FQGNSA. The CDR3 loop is CASSLAAAGADTQYF.

The CDR3 reads CASSESWDRTGNTIYF. This rearrangement joins TRBV10-2 to TRBJ1-3; TCRdb gives TRBD1 as the D gene, but with no DNA this cannot be confirmed. The CDR3 runs to 16 residues. CDR1 and CDR2 (germline): WSHSY, SAAADI.

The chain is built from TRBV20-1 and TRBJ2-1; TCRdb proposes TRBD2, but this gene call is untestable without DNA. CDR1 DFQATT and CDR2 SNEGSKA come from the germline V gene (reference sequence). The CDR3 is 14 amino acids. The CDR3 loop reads CSLTERIAGVAQFF.

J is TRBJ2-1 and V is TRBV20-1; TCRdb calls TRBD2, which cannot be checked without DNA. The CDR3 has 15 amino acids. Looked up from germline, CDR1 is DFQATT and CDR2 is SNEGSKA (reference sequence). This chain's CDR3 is CSARSLSHSYNEQFF.

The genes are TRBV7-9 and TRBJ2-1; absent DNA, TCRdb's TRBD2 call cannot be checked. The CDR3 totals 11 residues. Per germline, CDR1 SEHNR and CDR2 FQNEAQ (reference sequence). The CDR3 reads CASQMGLAQFF.

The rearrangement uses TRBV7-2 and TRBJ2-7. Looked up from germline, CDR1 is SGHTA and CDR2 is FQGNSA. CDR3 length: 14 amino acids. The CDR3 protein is CASSLAGRDYEQYF.

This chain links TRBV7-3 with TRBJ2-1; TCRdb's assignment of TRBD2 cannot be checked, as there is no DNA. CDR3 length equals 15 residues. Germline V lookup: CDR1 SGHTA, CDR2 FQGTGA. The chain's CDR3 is CASSLLGAGVNEQFF.

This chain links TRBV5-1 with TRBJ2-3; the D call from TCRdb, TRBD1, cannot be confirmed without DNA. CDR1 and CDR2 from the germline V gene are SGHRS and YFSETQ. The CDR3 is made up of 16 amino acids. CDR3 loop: CASSLTTGRAPDTQYF.

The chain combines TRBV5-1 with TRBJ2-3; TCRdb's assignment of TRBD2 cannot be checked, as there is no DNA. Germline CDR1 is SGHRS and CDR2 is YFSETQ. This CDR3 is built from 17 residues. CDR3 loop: CASSSGTSGGSTDTQYF.

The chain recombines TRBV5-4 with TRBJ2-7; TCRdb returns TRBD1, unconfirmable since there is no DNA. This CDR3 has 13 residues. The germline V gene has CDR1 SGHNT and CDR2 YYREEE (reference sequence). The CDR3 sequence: CASSLVGDYEQYF.

CDR3 residues: CSASPGRETQYF. The genes are TRBV20-1 and TRBJ2-5; there is no DNA to check the TCRdb D call of TRBD1. Germline V gene lookup returns CDR1 DFQATT and CDR2 SNEGSKA (reference sequence). The CDR3 totals 12 residues.

CDR3 protein: CASSTGEGALKNQPQHF. J is TRBJ1-5 and V is TRBV18; TCRdb proposes TRBD1, but this gene call is untestable without DNA. The CDR3 runs 17 residues. Germline lookup yields CDR1 KGHSH and CDR2 LQKENI.

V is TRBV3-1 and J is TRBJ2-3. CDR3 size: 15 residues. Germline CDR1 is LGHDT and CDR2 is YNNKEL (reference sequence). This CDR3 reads CASSPQNLVMDTQYF.

CDR3 sequence: CSAPGSSYNSPLHF. The chain employs TRBV20-1 and TRBJ1-6. This CDR3 region has 14 residues. Germline V gene sequence: CDR1 DFQATT, CDR2 SNEGSKA (reference sequence).

CDR3 region: CASSPLSGSGMAYEQYF. The rearrangement links TRBV19 to TRBJ2-7; TCRdb indicates TRBD1, and absent DNA this call remains unverified. Germline V CDR1 and CDR2: LNHDA, SQIVND (reference sequence). CDR3 length: 17 amino acids.